One sample yielded the 7 T cell receptor beta chains listed below, sequenced in a study of glioma-infiltrating T cells after dendritic cell vaccination. TCRdb keeps only in-frame clones here, not all; method: immunoSEQ multiplex PCR. Here the sample spans approximately 46,000 clones, roughly 90% being singletons. As for time point: after dendritic cell vaccination, including at tumor progression/relapse. Here the sequenced sample was blood, taken after dendritic cell vaccination. The receptors stem from a human donor with glioblastoma.

This clone was observed a single time. The chain employs TRBV10-3 and TRBJ2-7, with D unresolved. CDR3 size: 14 residues. The germline gives CDR1 ENHRY, CDR2 SYGVKD. Trimming removed 4 bases from V and 3 bases from J, with 13 bases in between. CDR3 protein: CAISVVSADYEQYF. DNA for the CDR3: TGTGCCATCAGTGTGGTGAGCGCGGACTACGAGCAGTACTTC.

The chain couples TRBV10-3 to TRBJ1-1; 7 bases line up with TRBD1. The J segment lost 0 bases and the V segment lost 8 bases, leaving 6 bases of the junction unmatched. This CDR3 comprises 14 residues. Germline CDR1 ENHRY, CDR2 SYGVKD. CDR3 sequence: CAISGGQLNTEAFF. The CDR3 DNA is TGTGCCATCTCTGGGGGACAGCTGAACACTGAAGCTTTCTTT.

The V call is TRBV7-9, the J call TRBJ1-4; maybe TRBD1 (6 bases). V was pared by 5 bases and J by 3 bases, with 16 bases between. Germline V gene data show CDR1 as SEHNR and CDR2 as FQNEAQ (reference sequence). CDR3 length: 16 amino acids. The CDR3 bases are TGTGCCAGCAGCCAAGGGGGGGAAATTTCTAATGAAAAACTGTTTTTT. Its protein product is CASSQGGEISNEKLFF.

The V call is TRBV19, the J call TRBJ1-2; 9 bases are a match to TRBD1. After removal of 4 bases from V and 0 bases from J, the junction contained 9 bases not matched to a gene. CDR1 and CDR2 from the germline V gene are LNHDA and SQIVND (reference sequence). The CDR3 is 17 amino acids. The DNA for the CDR3 is TGTGCCAGTAGTAGGACAGGGGCCACGTCAGCTAACTATGGCTACACCTTC. Its translation is CASSRTGATSANYGYTF.

This chain joins TRBV27 and TRBJ1-4; D is unclear. Germline V gene data show CDR1 as MNHEY and CDR2 as SMNVEV (reference sequence). The CDR3 covers 14 residues. The V gene lost 6 bases and the J gene lost 0 bases, with 8 bases spanning the gap. In DNA form, the CDR3 reads TGTGCCAGCAGGGGAGCCGCAACTAATGAAAAACTGTTTTTT. This codes for CASRGAATNEKLFF. The variable domain in full, completed from reference TRBV27 and TRBJ1-4, reads EAQVTQNPRYLITVTGKKLTVTCSQNMNHEYMSWYRQDPGLGLRQIYYSMNVEVTDKGDVPEGYKVSRKEKRNFPLILESPSPNQTSLYFCASRGAATNEKLFFGSGTQLSVL.

This chain connects TRBV5-4 to TRBJ1-5; no definite D call. There are 12 residues in the CDR3. The V end was cut by 0 bases, the J end by 5 bases, with 3 bases between. Germline CDR1 SGHNT, CDR2 YYREEE (reference sequence). Here the CDR3 DNA reads TGTGCCAGCAGCTTGGGCGATCAGCCCCAGCATTTT. Its protein product is CASSLGDQPQHF.

This chain joins TRBV19 and TRBJ2-3, with 12 positions matching TRBD2. J was trimmed by 0 bases and V by 3 bases; bases with no gene match: 4. The CDR3 runs to 17 residues. Germline-derived CDR1 and CDR2 are LNHDA and SQIVND (reference sequence). CDR3 protein: CASSIRTSGTSTDTQYF. DNA of the CDR3: TGTGCCAGTAGTATTCGGACTAGCGGGACTAGCACAGATACGCAGTATTTT. The complete variable domain, with remaining parts taken from reference TRBV19 and TRBJ2-3, reads DGGITQSPKYLFRKEGQNVTLSCEQNLNHDAMYWYRQDPGQGLRLIYYSQIVNDFQKGDIAEGYSVSREKKESFPLTVTSAQKNPTAFYLCASSIRTSGTSTDTQYFGPGTRLTVL.